What follows is one T cell receptor beta chain and its context. The source of the sample is a study of T-cell reconstitution after alpha-beta-depleted transplantation in children. The TCRbeta library incorporated unique molecular identifiers. TCRdb used MiXCR to reprocess the PCR reads, holding one entry per CDR3 protein. This table holds some 310,000 distinct CDR3 sequences, around 25% found once. This receptor was identified in a male patient aged 10 to 17 who had a stem cell transplant for acute lymphoblastic leukemia, so the T cells may come from the graft donor. The specimen comprised PBMCs, mostly from graft donor cells, sampled 180 days after TCRalphabeta/CD19-depleted stem cell transplant.

The DNA of the CDR3 is TGTGCCAGCAGCCGGCGGGGGGCGGACATTCAGTACTTC. It specifies CASSRRGADIQYF. The chain combines TRBV7-9 with TRBJ2-4, with TRBD2 identical over 8 bases. This CDR3 has 13 residues. The J segment lost 8 bases and the V segment lost 5 bases, leaving 5 bases of the junction unmatched. Germline lookup yields CDR1 SEHNR and CDR2 FQNEAQ (reference sequence). The whole variable domain, filled in from reference TRBV7-9 and TRBJ2-4, reads DTGVSQNPRHKITKRGQNVTFRCDPISEHNRLYWYRQTLGQGPEFLTYFQNEAQLEKSRLLSDRFSAERPKGSFSTLEIQRTEQGDSAMYLCASSRRGADIQYFGAGTRLSVL.